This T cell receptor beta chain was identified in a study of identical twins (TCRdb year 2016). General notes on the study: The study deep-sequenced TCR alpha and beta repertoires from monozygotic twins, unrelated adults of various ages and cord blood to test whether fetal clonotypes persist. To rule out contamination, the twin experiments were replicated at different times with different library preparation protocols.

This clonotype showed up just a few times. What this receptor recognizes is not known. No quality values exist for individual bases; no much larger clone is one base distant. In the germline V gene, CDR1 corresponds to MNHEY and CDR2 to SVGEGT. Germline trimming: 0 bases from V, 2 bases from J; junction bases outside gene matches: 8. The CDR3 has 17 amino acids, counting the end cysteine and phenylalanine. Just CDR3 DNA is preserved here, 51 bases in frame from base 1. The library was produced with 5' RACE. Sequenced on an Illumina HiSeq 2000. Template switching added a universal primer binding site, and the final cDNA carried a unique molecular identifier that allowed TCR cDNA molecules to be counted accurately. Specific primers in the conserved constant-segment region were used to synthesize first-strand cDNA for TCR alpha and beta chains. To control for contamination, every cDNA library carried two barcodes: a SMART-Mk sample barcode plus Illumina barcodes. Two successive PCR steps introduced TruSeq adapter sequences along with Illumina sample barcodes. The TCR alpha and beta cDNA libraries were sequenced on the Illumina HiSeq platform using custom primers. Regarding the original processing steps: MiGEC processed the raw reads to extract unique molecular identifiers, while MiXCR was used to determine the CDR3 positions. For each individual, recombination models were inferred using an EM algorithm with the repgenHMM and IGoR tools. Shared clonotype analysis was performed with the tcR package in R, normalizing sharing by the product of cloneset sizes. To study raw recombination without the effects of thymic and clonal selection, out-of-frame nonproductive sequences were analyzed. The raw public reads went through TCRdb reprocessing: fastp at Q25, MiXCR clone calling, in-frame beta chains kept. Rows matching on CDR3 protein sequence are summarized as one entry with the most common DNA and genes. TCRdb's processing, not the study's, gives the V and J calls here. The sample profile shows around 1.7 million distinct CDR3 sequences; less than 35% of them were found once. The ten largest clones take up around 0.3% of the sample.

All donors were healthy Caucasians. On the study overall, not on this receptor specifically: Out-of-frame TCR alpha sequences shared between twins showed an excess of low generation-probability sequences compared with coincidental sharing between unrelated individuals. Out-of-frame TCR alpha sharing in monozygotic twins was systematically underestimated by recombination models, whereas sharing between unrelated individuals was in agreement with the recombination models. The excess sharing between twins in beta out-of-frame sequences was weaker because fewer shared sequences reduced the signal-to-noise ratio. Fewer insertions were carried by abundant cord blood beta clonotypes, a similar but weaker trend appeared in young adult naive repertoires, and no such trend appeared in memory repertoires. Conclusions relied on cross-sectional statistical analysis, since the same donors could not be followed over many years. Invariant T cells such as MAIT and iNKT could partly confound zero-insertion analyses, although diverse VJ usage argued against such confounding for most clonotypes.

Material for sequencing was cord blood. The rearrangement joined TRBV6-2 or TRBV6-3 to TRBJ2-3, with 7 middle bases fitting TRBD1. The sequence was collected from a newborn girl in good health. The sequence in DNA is TGTGCCAGCAGTTACTCCCAAAGGGGGCTCCTCACAGATACGCAGTATTTT. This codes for CASSYSQRGLLTDTQYF.